The text below deals with one T cell receptor (beta chain). Other DNA variants within this sample encode the same CDR3. This specimen comes from a study of shared clonotypes between healthy human individuals. Study summary: Per donor, CD8 memory used one plate, CD8 naive used two, CD4 memory used three and CD4 naive used three.

It was CD45RO-negative cells, positively selected for CCR7, that made up naive CD8 cells, with terminally differentiated effector memory CD45RA+ cells excluded. The study drew all its donors from Caucasian adults living in Nashville, Tennessee. It was across several immunoSEQ plates that each subset's genomic DNA was evenly split. Profiled with immunoSEQ multiplex PCR; TCRdb holds only in-frame clones, not every one. The sample records roughly 1,800,000 clones, approximately 94% being singletons. Sequencing was done on a sample of naive CD8+ T cells sorted from blood. This clonotype was obtained from a man younger than 35 in good health.

CDR3 in amino acids: CASSNGLQETQYF. CDR3 nucleotide sequence: TGTGCCAGCAGCAATGGACTGCAAGAGACCCAGTACTTC. This chain connects TRBV7-9 to TRBJ2-5; the D gene is possibly TRBD2 (5 bases). Trimming shortened V by 5 bases and J by 2 bases, and 9 bases separated the two germline ends. Looked up from germline, CDR1 is SEHNR and CDR2 is FQNEAQ (reference sequence). The CDR3 loop spans 13 amino acids.